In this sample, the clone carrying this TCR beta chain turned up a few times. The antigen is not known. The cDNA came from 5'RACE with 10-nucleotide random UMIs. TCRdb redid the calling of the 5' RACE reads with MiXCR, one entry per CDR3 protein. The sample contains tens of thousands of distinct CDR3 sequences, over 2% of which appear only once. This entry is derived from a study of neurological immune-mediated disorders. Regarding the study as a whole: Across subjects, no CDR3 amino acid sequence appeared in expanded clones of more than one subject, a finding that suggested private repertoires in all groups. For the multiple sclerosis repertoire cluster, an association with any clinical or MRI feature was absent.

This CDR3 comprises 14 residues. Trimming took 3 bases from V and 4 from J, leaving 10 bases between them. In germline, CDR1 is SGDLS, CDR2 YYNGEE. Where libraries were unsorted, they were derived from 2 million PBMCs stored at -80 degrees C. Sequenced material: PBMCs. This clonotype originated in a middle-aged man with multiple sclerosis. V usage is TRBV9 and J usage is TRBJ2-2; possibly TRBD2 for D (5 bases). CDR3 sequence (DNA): TGTGCCAGCAGCGGTAGGACTGCCACCGGGGAGCTGTTTTTT. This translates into CASSGRTATGELFF.